The rows below give T cell receptor beta chains drawn from one sample of a study of cytomegalovirus exposure and HLA in healthy donors. Using immunoSEQ multiplex PCR, the repertoire was profiled, and TCRdb retains in-frame clones only, with some absent. The sample consists of under 170,000 clones, roughly 80% of them appearing once. Sequenced input: PBMCs. The receptor set was obtained from a human donor in good health. The CDR3 runs from the conserved cysteine through the conserved F or W. The D gene is left open where the match is weak. Expanded clones get a size class; other rows say once, few or many, or leave the size out.

v_call: TRBV7-2
d_call: NA
j_call: TRBJ1-2
cdr3_length: 13
clone_size: few
cdr3_nt: TGTGCCAGCAGTTGGACGGACTACTATGGCTACACCTTC
cdr3_aa: CASSWTDYYGYTF

v_call: TRBV6-1
d_call: TRBD2
j_call: TRBJ2-7
cdr3_length: 18
clone_size: NA
cdr3_nt: TGTGCCAGCAGTGAAGCGCTTCATGGCGGGGGGACCCCCTACGAGCAGTACTTC
cdr3_aa: CASSEALHGGGTPYEQYF

v_call: TRBV4-1
d_call: NA
j_call: TRBJ2-1
cdr3_length: 12
clone_size: few
cdr3_nt: TGCGCCAGCAGGGGGGGAAACAATGAGCAGTTCTTC
cdr3_aa: CASRGGNNEQFF

v_call: TRBV5-6
d_call: NA
j_call: TRBJ1-2
cdr3_length: 17
clone_size: NA
cdr3_nt: TGTGCCAGCAGCTTGGTTGGCCGGACAGCCCGGCCCTATGGCTACACCTTC
cdr3_aa: CASSLVGRTARPYGYTF

v_call: TRBV5-1
d_call: NA
j_call: TRBJ1-1
cdr3_length: 13
clone_size: NA
cdr3_nt: TGCGCCAGCAGCTTCACAGCAAACACTGAAGCTTTCTTT
cdr3_aa: CASSFTANTEAFF

v_call: TRBV28
d_call: NA
j_call: TRBJ1-2
cdr3_length: 15
clone_size: NA
cdr3_nt: TGTGCCAGCACCTCACCCGGGGAGGGTTCGGCTGGCTACACCTTC
cdr3_aa: CASTSPGEGSAGYTF

v_call: TRBV5-4
d_call: TRBD1
j_call: TRBJ1-3
cdr3_length: 12
clone_size: NA
cdr3_nt: TGTGCCAGCAGCTTGGGGCAGGGGGTAGTATATTTT
cdr3_aa: CASSLGQGVVYF

v_call: TRBV5-1
d_call: NA
j_call: TRBJ1-1
cdr3_length: 17
clone_size: NA
cdr3_nt: TGCGCCAGCAGCTTGGGGGTTGGGGGCATCTTGAACACTGAAGCTTTCTTT
cdr3_aa: CASSLGVGGILNTEAFF

v_call: TRBV6-1
d_call: NA
j_call: TRBJ1-2
cdr3_length: 13
clone_size: NA
cdr3_nt: TGTGCCAGTCAGGGCGGGATAATCTACGGCTACACCTTC
cdr3_aa: CASQGGIIYGYTF

v_call: TRBV5-6
d_call: NA
j_call: TRBJ1-5
cdr3_length: 15
clone_size: NA
cdr3_nt: TGTGCCAGCAGCTTTTCGGGGAGCCTAAATCAGCCCCAGCATTTT
cdr3_aa: CASSFSGSLNQPQHF

v_call: TRBV27
d_call: NA
j_call: TRBJ2-3
cdr3_length: 13
clone_size: NA
cdr3_nt: TGTGCCAGCAAACCCATCCCGGGTGATACGCAGTATTTT
cdr3_aa: CASKPIPGDTQYF

v_call: TRBV19
d_call: TRBD2
j_call: TRBJ2-2
cdr3_length: 14
clone_size: once
cdr3_nt: TGTGCCACCCTTGAGGGAGGGGTCACCGGGGAGCTGTTTTTT
cdr3_aa: CATLEGGVTGELFF

v_call: TRBV15
d_call: NA
j_call: TRBJ1-2
cdr3_length: 14
clone_size: few
cdr3_nt: TGTGCCACCAGCAGGGGCGCAGGTGACTATGGCTACACCTTC
cdr3_aa: CATSRGAGDYGYTF

v_call: TRBV5-1
d_call: TRBD2
j_call: TRBJ2-1
cdr3_length: 17
clone_size: NA
cdr3_nt: TGCGCCAGCAGCAGTACTAGCGGGAGGGCCTCCTACAATGAGCAGTTCTTC
cdr3_aa: CASSSTSGRASYNEQFF

v_call: TRBV5-4
d_call: TRBD1
j_call: TRBJ2-2
cdr3_length: 15
clone_size: once
cdr3_nt: TGTGCCAGCCAAGCAGGGGGTACGAACACCGGGGAGCTGTTTTTT
cdr3_aa: CASQAGGTNTGELFF

v_call: TRBV28
d_call: NA
j_call: TRBJ2-2
cdr3_length: 14
clone_size: NA
cdr3_nt: TGTGCCAGCAGTTATCTGGGAGACACCGGGGAGCTGTTTTTT
cdr3_aa: CASSYLGDTGELFF

v_call: TRBV11-2
d_call: NA
j_call: TRBJ1-1
cdr3_length: 15
clone_size: NA
cdr3_nt: TGTGCCAGCAGCTTTGGTAGGCGGGCGGACACTGAAGCTTTCTTT
cdr3_aa: CASSFGRRADTEAFF

v_call: TRBV7-9
d_call: NA
j_call: TRBJ2-7
cdr3_length: 17
clone_size: few
cdr3_nt: TGTGCCAGCAGCTTATGGTTAACAGGCCCCCCACGTTACGAGCAGTACTTC
cdr3_aa: CASSLWLTGPPRYEQYF

v_call: TRBV6-1
d_call: NA
j_call: TRBJ1-5
cdr3_length: 13
clone_size: few
cdr3_nt: TGTGCCAGCAGTGAGGGGCCTAATCAGCCCCAGCATTTT
cdr3_aa: CASSEGPNQPQHF

v_call: TRBV6-4
d_call: TRBD1
j_call: TRBJ2-1
cdr3_length: 14
clone_size: NA
cdr3_nt: TGTGCCAGCAATAAAGGGACAGGGGAACATGAGCAGTTCTTC
cdr3_aa: CASNKGTGEHEQFF

v_call: TRBV7-9
d_call: TRBD1
j_call: TRBJ1-6
cdr3_length: 15
clone_size: NA
cdr3_nt: TGTGCCAGCAGCGCGGTACAGGGGAAGGGTTCACCCCTCCACTTT
cdr3_aa: CASSAVQGKGSPLHF

v_call: TRBV27
d_call: NA
j_call: TRBJ2-5
cdr3_length: 14
clone_size: once
cdr3_nt: TGTGCCAGCAGTTTAAGCTGGGCCAAAGAGACCCAGTACTTC
cdr3_aa: CASSLSWAKETQYF

v_call: TRBV4-2
d_call: TRBD2
j_call: TRBJ2-7
cdr3_length: 16
clone_size: NA
cdr3_nt: TGTGCCAGCAGCCGCGAATCTAGCGGGAGCTCCTACGAGCAGTACTTC
cdr3_aa: CASSRESSGSSYEQYF

v_call: TRBV5-1
d_call: TRBD2
j_call: TRBJ2-7
cdr3_length: 15
clone_size: NA
cdr3_nt: TGCGCCAGCAGCCCGGGACTAGCGGGAGCCTACGAGCAGTACTTC
cdr3_aa: CASSPGLAGAYEQYF

v_call: TRBV5-1
d_call: TRBD2
j_call: TRBJ2-1
cdr3_length: 16
clone_size: NA
cdr3_nt: TGCGCCAGCAGCCCCCCTGGCGGGAGCCGCCACAATGAGCAGTTCTTC
cdr3_aa: CASSPPGGSRHNEQFF

v_call: TRBV11-2
d_call: NA
j_call: TRBJ2-1
cdr3_length: 12
clone_size: NA
cdr3_nt: TGTGCCAGCAGCTTAGACGACAATGAGCAGTTCTTC
cdr3_aa: CASSLDDNEQFF

v_call: TRBV4-1
d_call: NA
j_call: TRBJ1-3
cdr3_length: 17
clone_size: NA
cdr3_nt: TGCGCCAGCAGCCAAGAACCACAGACACTCTCTGGAAACACCATATATTTT
cdr3_aa: CASSQEPQTLSGNTIYF

v_call: TRBV6-6
d_call: NA
j_call: TRBJ1-6
cdr3_length: 16
clone_size: NA
cdr3_nt: TGTGCCAGCAGTACACGAGGGAGGGCCCTTAATTCACCCCTCCACTTT
cdr3_aa: CASSTRGRALNSPLHF

v_call: TRBV6-5
d_call: TRBD2
j_call: TRBJ2-7
cdr3_length: 16
clone_size: NA
cdr3_nt: TGTGCCAGCAGTTACTCCACTAGCGGGAGGGCCTACGAGCAGTACTTC
cdr3_aa: CASSYSTSGRAYEQYF

v_call: TRBV28
d_call: NA
j_call: TRBJ2-1
cdr3_length: 16
clone_size: NA
cdr3_nt: TGTGCCAGCAGTCCGCCCGGAGGGACCCTAGACAATGAGCAGTTCTTC
cdr3_aa: CASSPPGGTLDNEQFF

v_call: TRBV5-5
d_call: TRBD1
j_call: TRBJ1-2
cdr3_length: 14
clone_size: few
cdr3_nt: TGTGCCAGCAGCTTGGAGGACAGGGGTTATGGCTACACCTTC
cdr3_aa: CASSLEDRGYGYTF

v_call: TRBV2
d_call: NA
j_call: TRBJ1-5
cdr3_length: 14
clone_size: NA
cdr3_nt: TGTGCCAGCAGTGCGGACAGCTTCAATCAGCCCCAGCATTTT
cdr3_aa: CASSADSFNQPQHF